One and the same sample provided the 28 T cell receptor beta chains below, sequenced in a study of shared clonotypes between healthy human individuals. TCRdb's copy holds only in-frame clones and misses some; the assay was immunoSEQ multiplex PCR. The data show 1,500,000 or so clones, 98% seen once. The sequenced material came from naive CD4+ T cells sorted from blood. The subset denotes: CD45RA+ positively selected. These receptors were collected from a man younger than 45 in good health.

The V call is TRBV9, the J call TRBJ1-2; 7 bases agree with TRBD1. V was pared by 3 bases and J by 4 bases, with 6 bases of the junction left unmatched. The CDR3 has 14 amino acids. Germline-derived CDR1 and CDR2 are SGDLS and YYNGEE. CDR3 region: CASSERQGLYGYTF. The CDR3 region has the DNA TGTGCCAGCAGCGAGAGACAGGGCCTCTATGGCTACACCTTC.

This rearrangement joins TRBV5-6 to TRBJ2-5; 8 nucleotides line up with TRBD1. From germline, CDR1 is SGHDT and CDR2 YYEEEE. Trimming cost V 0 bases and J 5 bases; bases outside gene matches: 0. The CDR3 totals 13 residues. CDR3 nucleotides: TGTGCCAGCAGCTTGGACAGGGGGGAGACCCAGTACTTC. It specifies CASSLDRGETQYF.

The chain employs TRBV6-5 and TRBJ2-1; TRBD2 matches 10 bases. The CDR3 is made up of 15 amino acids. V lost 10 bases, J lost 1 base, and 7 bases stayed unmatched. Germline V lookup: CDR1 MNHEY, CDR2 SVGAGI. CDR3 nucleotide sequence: TGTGCCACGTCAGCGGGAGGGCGATCCTACAATGAGCAGTTCTTC. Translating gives CATSAGGRSYNEQFF.

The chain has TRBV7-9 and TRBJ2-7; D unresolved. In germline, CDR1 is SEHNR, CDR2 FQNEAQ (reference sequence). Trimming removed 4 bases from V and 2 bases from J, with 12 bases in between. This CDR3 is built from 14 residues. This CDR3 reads CASSSPGAAYEQYF. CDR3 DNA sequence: TGTGCCAGCAGCTCCCCCGGAGCCGCCTACGAGCAGTACTTC.

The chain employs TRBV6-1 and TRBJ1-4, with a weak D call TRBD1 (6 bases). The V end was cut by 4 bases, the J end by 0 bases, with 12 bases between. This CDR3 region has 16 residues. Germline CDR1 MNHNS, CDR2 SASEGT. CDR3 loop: CASSVLGAATNEKLFF. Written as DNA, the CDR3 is TGTGCCAGCAGTGTCCTGGGGGCCGCAACTAATGAAAAACTGTTTTTT.

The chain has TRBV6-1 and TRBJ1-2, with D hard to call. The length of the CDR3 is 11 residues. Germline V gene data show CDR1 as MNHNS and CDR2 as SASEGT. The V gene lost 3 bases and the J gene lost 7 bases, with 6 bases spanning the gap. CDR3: CASSDGSGYTF. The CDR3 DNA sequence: TGTGCCAGCAGTGATGGTAGTGGCTACACCTTC.

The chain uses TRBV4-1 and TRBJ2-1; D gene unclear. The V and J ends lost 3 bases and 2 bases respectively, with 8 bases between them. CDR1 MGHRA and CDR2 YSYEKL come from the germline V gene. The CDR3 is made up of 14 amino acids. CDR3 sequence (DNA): TGCGCCAGCAGCCACGCGGTAACCTACAATGAGCAGTTCTTC. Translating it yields CASSHAVTYNEQFF.

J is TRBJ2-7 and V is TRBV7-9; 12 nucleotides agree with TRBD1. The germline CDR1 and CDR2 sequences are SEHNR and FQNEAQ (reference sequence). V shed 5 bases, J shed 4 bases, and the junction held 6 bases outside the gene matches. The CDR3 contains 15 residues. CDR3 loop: CASSRPGQGAYEQYF. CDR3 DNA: TGTGCCAGCAGCCGACCGGGACAGGGGGCGTACGAGCAGTACTTC.

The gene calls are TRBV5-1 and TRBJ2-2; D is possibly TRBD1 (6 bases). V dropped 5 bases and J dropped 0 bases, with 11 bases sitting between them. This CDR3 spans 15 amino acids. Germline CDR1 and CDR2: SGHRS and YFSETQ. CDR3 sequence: CASRPGTTNTGELFF. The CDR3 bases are TGCGCCAGCAGGCCCGGGACAACGAACACCGGGGAGCTGTTTTTT.

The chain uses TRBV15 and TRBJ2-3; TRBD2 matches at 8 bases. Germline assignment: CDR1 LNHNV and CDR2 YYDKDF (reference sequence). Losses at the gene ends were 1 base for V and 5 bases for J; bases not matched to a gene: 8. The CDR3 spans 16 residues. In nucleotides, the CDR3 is TGTGCCACCAGCAGAGGCGGTGATCTAGCGGGAGATACGCAGTATTTT. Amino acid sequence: CATSRGGDLAGDTQYF.

This CDR3 reads CASSPGDRGPSSGEQYF. CDR3 DNA sequence: TGTGCCAGCTCCCCTGGGGACAGGGGGCCCTCCTCAGGCGAGCAGTACTTC. This chain uses TRBV18 with TRBJ2-7; the match to TRBD1 covers 12 bases. Looked up from germline, CDR1 is KGHSH and CDR2 is LQKENI. CDR3 length: 17 amino acids. V trimming: 6 bases; J trimming: 6 bases; junction bases outside the gene matches: 15.

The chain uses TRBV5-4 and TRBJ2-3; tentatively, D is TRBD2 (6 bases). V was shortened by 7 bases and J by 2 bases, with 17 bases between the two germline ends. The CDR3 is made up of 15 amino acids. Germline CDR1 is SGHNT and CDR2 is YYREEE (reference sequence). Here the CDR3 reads CASGRAGRDTDTQYF. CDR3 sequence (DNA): TGTGCCAGCGGAAGGGCGGGAAGGGACACAGATACGCAGTATTTT.

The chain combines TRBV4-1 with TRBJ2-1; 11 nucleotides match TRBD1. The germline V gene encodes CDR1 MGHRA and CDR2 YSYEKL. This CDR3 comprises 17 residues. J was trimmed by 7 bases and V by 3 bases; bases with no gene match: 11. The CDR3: CASSHSRTGGVENEQFF. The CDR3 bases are TGCGCCAGCAGCCATTCCAGGACAGGGGGCGTTGAGAATGAGCAGTTCTTC.

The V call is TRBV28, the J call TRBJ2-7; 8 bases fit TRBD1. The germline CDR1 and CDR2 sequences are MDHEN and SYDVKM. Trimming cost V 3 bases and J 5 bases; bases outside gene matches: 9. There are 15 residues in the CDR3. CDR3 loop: CASSLSGTGVHEQYF. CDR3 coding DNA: TGTGCCAGCAGTTTGTCCGGGACAGGTGTCCACGAGCAGTACTTC.

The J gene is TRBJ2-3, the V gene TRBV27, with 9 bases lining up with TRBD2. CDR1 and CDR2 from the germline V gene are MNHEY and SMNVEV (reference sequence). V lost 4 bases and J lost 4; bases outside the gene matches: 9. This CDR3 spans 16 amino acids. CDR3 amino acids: CASSSRGSGSPDTQYF. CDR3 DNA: TGTGCCAGCAGTTCCCGAGGTAGCGGGAGTCCAGATACGCAGTATTTT.

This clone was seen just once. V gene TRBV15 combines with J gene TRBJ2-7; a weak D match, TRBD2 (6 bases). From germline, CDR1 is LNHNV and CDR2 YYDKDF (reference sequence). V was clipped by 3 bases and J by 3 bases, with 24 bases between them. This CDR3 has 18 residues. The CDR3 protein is CATSSLVSGAEAGYEQYF. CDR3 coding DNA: TGTGCCACCAGCAGTTTAGTATCGGGAGCTGAAGCTGGCTACGAGCAGTACTTC.

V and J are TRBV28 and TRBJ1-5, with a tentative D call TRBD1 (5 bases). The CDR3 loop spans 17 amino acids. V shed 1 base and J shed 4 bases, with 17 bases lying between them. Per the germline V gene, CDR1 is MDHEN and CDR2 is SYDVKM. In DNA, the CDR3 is TGTGCCAGCAGTTTATTTTTGGGTGACAGTGGGAATCAGCCCCAGCATTTT. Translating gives CASSLFLGDSGNQPQHF.

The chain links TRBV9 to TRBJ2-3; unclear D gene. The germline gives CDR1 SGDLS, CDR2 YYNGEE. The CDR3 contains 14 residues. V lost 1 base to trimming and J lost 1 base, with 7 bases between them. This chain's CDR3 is CASSVLQGTDTQYF. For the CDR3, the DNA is TGTGCCAGCAGCGTATTACAAGGCACAGATACGCAGTATTTT.

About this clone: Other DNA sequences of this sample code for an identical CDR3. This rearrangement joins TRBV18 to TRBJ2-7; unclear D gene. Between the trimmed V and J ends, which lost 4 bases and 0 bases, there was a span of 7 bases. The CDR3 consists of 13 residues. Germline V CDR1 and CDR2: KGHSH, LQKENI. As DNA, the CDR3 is TGTGCCAGCTCACGTCAGAGCTCCTACGAGCAGTACTTC. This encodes CASSRQSSYEQYF. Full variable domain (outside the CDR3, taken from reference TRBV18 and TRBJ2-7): NAGVMQNPRHLVRRRGQEARLRCSPMKGHSHVYWYRQLPEEGLKFMVYLQKENIIDESGMPKERFSAEFPKEGPSILRIQQVVRGDSAAYFCASSRQSSYEQYFGPGTRLTVT.

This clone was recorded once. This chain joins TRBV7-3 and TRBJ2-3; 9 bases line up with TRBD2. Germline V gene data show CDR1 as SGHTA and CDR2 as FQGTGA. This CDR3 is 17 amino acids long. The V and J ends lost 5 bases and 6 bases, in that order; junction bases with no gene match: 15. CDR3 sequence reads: CASSNKRREGRGDTQYF. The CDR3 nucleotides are TGTGCCAGCAGCAACAAACGGCGGGAGGGCCGGGGCGATACGCAGTATTTT.

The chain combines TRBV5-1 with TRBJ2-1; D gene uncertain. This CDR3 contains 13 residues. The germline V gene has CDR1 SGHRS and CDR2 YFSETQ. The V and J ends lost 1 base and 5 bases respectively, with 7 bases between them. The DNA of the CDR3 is TGCGCCAGCAGCTTGACGGCGGACAATGAGCAGTTCTTC. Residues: CASSLTADNEQFF.

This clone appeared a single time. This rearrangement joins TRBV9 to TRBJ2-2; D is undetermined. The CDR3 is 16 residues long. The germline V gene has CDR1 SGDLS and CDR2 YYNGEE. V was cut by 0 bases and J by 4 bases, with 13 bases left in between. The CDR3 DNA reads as TGTGCCAGCAGCGTAGACGTTAGGGCTCCCACCGGGGAGCTGTTTTTT. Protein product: CASSVDVRAPTGELFF.

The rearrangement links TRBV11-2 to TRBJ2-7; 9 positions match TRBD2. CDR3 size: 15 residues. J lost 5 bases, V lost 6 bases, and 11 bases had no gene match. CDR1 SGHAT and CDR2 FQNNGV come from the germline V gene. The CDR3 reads CASRHSWREGHEQYF. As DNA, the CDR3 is TGTGCCAGCAGACATTCCTGGCGGGAGGGCCACGAGCAGTACTTC.

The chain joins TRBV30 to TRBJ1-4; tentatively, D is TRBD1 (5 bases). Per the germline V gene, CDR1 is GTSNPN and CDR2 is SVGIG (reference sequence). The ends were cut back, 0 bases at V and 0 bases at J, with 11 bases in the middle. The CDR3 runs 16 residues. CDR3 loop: CAWSVVRAATNEKLFF. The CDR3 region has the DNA TGTGCCTGGAGTGTAGTCAGGGCCGCAACTAATGAAAAACTGTTTTTT.

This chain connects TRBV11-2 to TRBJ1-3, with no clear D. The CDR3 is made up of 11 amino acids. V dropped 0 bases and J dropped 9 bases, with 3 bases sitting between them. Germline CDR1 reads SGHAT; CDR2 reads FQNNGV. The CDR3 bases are TGTGCCAGCAGCTTAGAAAGCACCATATATTTT. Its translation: CASSLESTIYF.

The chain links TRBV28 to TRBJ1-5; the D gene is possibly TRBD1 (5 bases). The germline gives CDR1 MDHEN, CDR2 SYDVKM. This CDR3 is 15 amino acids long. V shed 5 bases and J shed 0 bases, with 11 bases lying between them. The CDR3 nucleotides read TGTGCCAGCAGTAGCCCCCAGGGTAGCAATCAGCCCCAGCATTTT. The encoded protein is CASSSPQGSNQPQHF.

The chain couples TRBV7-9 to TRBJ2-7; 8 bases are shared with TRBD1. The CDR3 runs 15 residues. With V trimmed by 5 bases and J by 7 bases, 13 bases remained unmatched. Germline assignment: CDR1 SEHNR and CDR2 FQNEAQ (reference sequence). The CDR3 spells CASSLTDRVLSEQYF. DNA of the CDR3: TGTGCCAGCAGCCTAACGGACAGGGTTCTTAGTGAGCAGTACTTC.

The CDR3 here is CASRDYGNTIYF. CDR3 nucleotide sequence: TGTGCCAGCAGGGATTATGGAAACACCATATATTTT. The rearrangement uses TRBV6-5 and TRBJ1-3; D not certain. CDR3 length: 12 amino acids. CDR1 is MNHEY, CDR2 SVGAGI, per germline. The V gene lost 6 bases and the J gene lost 3 bases, with 6 bases spanning the gap.